The sequence of this T cell receptor beta chain was determined in a study of T cells in women clearing cervical HPV infection. Points from the study as a whole: Effector/memory and HPV-specific T cells were not isolated, and association timing is unknown.

The germline V and J ends were trimmed by 6 bases and 0 bases, with 9 bases remaining between them. CDR1 is WNHNN and CDR2 is SYGVQD in the germline V gene (reference sequence). The CDR3 extends over 15 amino acids. Clones were sequenced by immunoSEQ multiplex PCR, and TCRdb holds only the in-frame ones, with some missing. The sample's table shows some 25,000 clones. As concerns this clone: The target antigen is unknown. The read stops 3 residues short of the end of the CDR3; the missing end is completed from the germline J gene.

The clonotype comes from a woman aged 18 to 69 with a cervical HPV16 infection that either progressed to CIN3+ or cleared (not recorded which). What was sequenced was blood buffy coat. The rearrangement uses TRBV10-1 and TRBJ2-6, with D possibly matching TRBD1 (5 bases). CDR3 bases read: TGCGCCAGCAGCCTCGACAGCTCTGGGGCCAACGTC. Translation gives CASSLDSSGANV. The entire CDR3 protein reads CASSLDSSGANVLTF.